The source of this T cell receptor (beta chain) is a study of blood T cell repertoires in COVID-19 (dated by TCRdb to about 2020). Background on the whole study: Samples covering the acute and convalescent phases of COVID-19 were provided by collaborators in the United States, Italy and Spain. The repertoires were released in a freely available public database intended as a resource for research on the immune response to SARS-CoV-2. Where available, HLA class I and class II types were obtained from metadata supplied by the sample provider rather than from assay-based typing. Samples were obtained from the ongoing ImmuneRACE study (first 160 participants) and from over a thousand subjects provided by 6 global collaborators. Subjects who had been exposed to COVID-19, were actively infected with it, or had recovered from it provided the deeply sampled blood TCRbeta repertoires that made up the dataset. Nearly every sample came with metadata listing a de-identified subject ID, COVID-19 status, age in years and sex. The prospective study material was composed of cDNA or gDNA derived from T cells, B-cell-depleted T cells, or PBMCs.

Overall results and qualifications from the work: The amount of clinical and demographic metadata varied by source and participant and was provided uncurated.

At one collaborating source in Seattle, patients were enrolled during active infection and were followed longitudinally through the course of disease. The collaborating institutions used their own protocols to collect whole blood in K2EDTA tubes. For TCRbeta analysis, collaborators shipped samples as frozen whole blood, isolated PBMCs, or DNA extracted from either of those sample types. TCRbeta CDR3 regions were amplified from genomic DNA by means of the immunoSEQ Assay, a bias-controlled multiplex PCR. The published analysis was carried out like this. The number of nucleated cells in each sample was estimated from the amplification of reference gene primers within the assay. To quantify the absolute abundance of each unique TCRbeta CDR3 rearrangement, sequence reads were collapsed and filtered. For each sample, productive Simpson clonality was calculated by taking the square root of Simpson's diversity index across productive rearrangements. TCRdb took over this immuneACCESS table, retaining in-frame rearrangements with V and J assigned. Such tables are incomplete; in checked studies, under half of the missing clones stem from an unresolved V gene, and the remainder is unexplained. V and J calls and clone size follow that table, whereas D and trimming were derived from the DNA. Present in this sample are some 220,000 clones, 80% to 95% of which were seen just once. The leading ten clones occupy about 0.8% of the sample.

V loses 3 bases at its end and J loses 9 bases; junction bases beyond the gene matches: 15. The cysteine opens and the phenylalanine closes a CDR3 of 16 amino acids. The CDR3 DNA has 48 bases and is translated from base 1. The germline V gene encodes CDR1 SGDLS and CDR2 YYNGEE. A word on this clone: Its specific antigen is unknown. The input lacks base qualities; no much larger clone sits a single base away.

The TCR sequence derives from a man in his thirties or forties with COVID-19, enrolled during active disease. Sequencing used peripheral blood. The chain employs TRBV9 and TRBJ2-3, and 8 bases in between align with TRBD2. CDR3 region: CASSAGGSGGERTQYF. The DNA sequence is given as TGTGCCAGCAGCGCCGGGGGGAGCGGGGGAGAACGAACGCAGTATTTT.